This TCR beta chain was identified during a study of CD8+CD57+ T cells in acquired aplastic anemia. The wider study: CD4+ and CD8+ cells, once sorted, gave DNA averaging roughly 3 ug. Study observations and caveats: Twenty-nine shared CD8+ CDR3s appeared highly expressed within patients' immunodominant clones.

This clonotype was observed a handful of times. Its antigen is unidentified. The junction and the germline gene differ at one end; a read error may be behind it. It was patients with CD8+CD57+ cell expansion by flow cytometry who were chosen for sequencing. Every patient had severe acquired aplastic anemia. Patients had received no therapy at the time of blood sampling. Genomic DNA, the template, was used for profiling of the TCR beta VDJ and CDR3. TCRdb used MiXCR to reprocess the reads, holding one entry per CDR3 protein. The repertoire holds 150,000 to 200,000 distinct CDR3 sequences, with around 52% as singletons. The CDR3 covers 12 residues. In germline, CDR1 is KGHDR, CDR2 SFDVKD.

Source material: sorted CD4+, CD8+, or CD8+CD57+ T cells (not recorded which) from PBMCs. The gene calls are TRBV24-1 and TRBJ2-7; 10 bases match TRBD1. This clonotype was obtained from a human donor with aplastic anemia. The CDR3 loop is CFPGQGVGEQYF. The CDR3 region has the DNA TGCTTCCCCGGACAGGGGGTAGGCGAGCAGTACTTC.